These 9 T cell receptor beta chains were all obtained from the same sample, sequenced in a study of human T cells and chemical hapten exposure. Time point here: patch test 3, about 24 weeks after DPC sensitization. The treatment denotes: therapeutic diphenylcyclopropenone sensitization with weekly scalp DPC. Each CDR3 protein gets one entry after TCRdb re-called the RACE reads with MiXCR. The repertoire has roughly 89,000 distinct CDR3 sequences, around 9.9% of them found once; the top ten carry approximately 1.1%. The specimen comprised whole blood, sampled in connection with sensitization to the hapten diphenylcyclopropenone (DPC). These receptors were obtained from a woman under 40 with alopecia areata. Some clones in this sample may be carry-over from other donors' samples.

The rearrangement joins TRBV9 to TRBJ2-7, with D perhaps being TRBD1 or TRBD2 (5 bases each). CDR1 and CDR2 from the germline V gene are SGDLS and YYNGEE. Trimming took 2 bases from V and 5 from J, leaving 14 bases between them. The CDR3 spans 14 residues. For the CDR3, the DNA is TGTGCCAGCAGCGTTGGGGGATTTGGGAACGAGCAGTACTTC. Translated: CASSVGGFGNEQYF.

This clonotype was seen repeatedly, ten times or more. This chain joins TRBV7-6 and TRBJ1-6; perhaps TRBD1 as D (5 bases). CDR1 is SGHVS and CDR2 is FNYEAQ in the germline V gene. This CDR3 comprises 15 residues. The germline V and J ends were trimmed by 0 bases and 9 bases, with 12 bases remaining between them. The CDR3 sequence: CASSLAGRESSPLHF. The CDR3 DNA is TGTGCCAGCAGCTTAGCCGGCAGGGAGAGTTCACCCCTCCACTTT.

The chain recombines TRBV19 with TRBJ2-5; D uncertain. Trimming removed 3 bases at V and 0 bases at J, with 14 bases between. The CDR3 consists of 16 residues. Germline-derived CDR1 and CDR2 are LNHDA and SQIVND (reference sequence). The CDR3 DNA follows: TGTGCCAGTAGTATCCGGGCAGCCTTTTACCAAGAGACCCAGTACTTC. Protein: CASSIRAAFYQETQYF. The variable domain in full, completed from reference TRBV19 and TRBJ2-5, reads DGGITQSPKYLFRKEGQNVTLSCEQNLNHDAMYWYRQDPGQGLRLIYYSQIVNDFQKGDIAEGYSVSREKKESFPLTVTSAQKNPTAFYLCASSIRAAFYQETQYFGPGTRLLVL.

This clonotype was counted between two and nine times. The rearrangement links TRBV28 to TRBJ2-3; weak D call: TRBD2 (6 bases). The CDR3 is 11 residues long. Per germline, CDR1 MDHEN and CDR2 SYDVKM. The V end was cut by 5 bases, the J end by 9 bases, with 9 bases between. CDR3 region: CASSGGVTQYF. Here the CDR3 DNA reads TGTGCCAGCAGTGGAGGGGTAACGCAGTATTTT.

This clonotype was counted a few times. The chain recombines TRBV3-1 with TRBJ1-4; D is unclear. In germline, CDR1 is LGHDT, CDR2 YNNKEL (reference sequence). V was pared by 0 bases and J by 8 bases, with 4 bases between. The CDR3 is made up of 12 amino acids. In DNA form, the CDR3 reads TGTGCCAGCAGCCAAGACGAAGAAAAACTGTTTTTT. Protein product: CASSQDEEKLFF.

This clonotype was seen repeatedly, ten times or more. The chain recombines TRBV7-2 with TRBJ1-1; D uncertain. The CDR3 contains 12 residues. CDR1 and CDR2 (germline): SGHTA, FQGNSA. The V end was cut by 3 bases, the J end by 10 bases, with 12 bases between. The CDR3 DNA follows: TGTGCCAGCAGCTTCAGCGGCACCGGAGCTTTCTTT. Residues: CASSFSGTGAFF.

The J gene is TRBJ2-5, the V gene TRBV29-1, with unresolved D. The germline V gene has CDR1 SQVTM and CDR2 ANQGSEA. The length of the CDR3 is 11 residues. V lost 4 bases and J 4 bases, leaving 7 bases between the germline ends. This CDR3 is CSVVLPETQYF. DNA for the CDR3: TGCAGCGTTGTACTCCCAGAGACCCAGTACTTC.

Comments on this clonotype: This may come from a read error, since a much larger clone is one base off. V is TRBV5-6 and J is TRBJ2-1; D might be TRBD2 (5 bases). Germline CDR1 reads SGHDT; CDR2 reads YYEEEE. Trimming took 0 bases from V and 0 from J, leaving 13 bases between them. CDR3 length equals 17 residues. For the CDR3, the DNA is TGTGCCAGCAGCTTGGGCCCTAGCAGGAGCTCCTACAATGAGCAGTTCTTC. It yields the protein CASSLGPSRSSYNEQFF.

This clonotype was observed many times. The genes are TRBV28 and TRBJ2-5; the match to TRBD2 covers 8 bases. V was pared by 1 base and J by 7 bases, with 14 bases of the junction left unmatched. Germline values: CDR1 MDHEN, CDR2 SYDVKM. This CDR3 contains 17 residues. The CDR3: CASSLSVDSGISGTQYF. CDR3 coding DNA: TGTGCCAGCAGTTTATCCGTCGATAGCGGGATCTCCGGGACCCAGTACTTC.